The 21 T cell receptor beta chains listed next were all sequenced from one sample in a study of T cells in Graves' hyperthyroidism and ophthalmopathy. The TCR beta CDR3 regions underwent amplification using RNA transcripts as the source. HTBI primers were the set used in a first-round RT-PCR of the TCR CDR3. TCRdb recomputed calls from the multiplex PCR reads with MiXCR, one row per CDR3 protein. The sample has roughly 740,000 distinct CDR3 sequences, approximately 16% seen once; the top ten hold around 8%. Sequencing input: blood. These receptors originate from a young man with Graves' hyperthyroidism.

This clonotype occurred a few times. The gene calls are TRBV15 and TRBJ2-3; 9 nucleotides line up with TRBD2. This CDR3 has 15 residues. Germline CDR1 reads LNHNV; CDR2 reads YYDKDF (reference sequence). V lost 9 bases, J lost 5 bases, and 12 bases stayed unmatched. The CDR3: CATLSGRPWLDTQYF. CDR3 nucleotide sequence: TGTGCCACTCTTAGCGGGAGACCCTGGCTAGATACGCAGTATTTT.

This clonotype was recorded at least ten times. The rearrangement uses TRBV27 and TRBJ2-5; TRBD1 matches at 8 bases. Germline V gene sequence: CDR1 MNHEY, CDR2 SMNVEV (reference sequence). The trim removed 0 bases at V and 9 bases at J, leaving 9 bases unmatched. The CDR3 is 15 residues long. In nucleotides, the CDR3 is TGTGCCAGCAGTTTATCGGGGGGACAGGTTTCGGCCCAGTACTTC. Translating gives CASSLSGGQVSAQYF.

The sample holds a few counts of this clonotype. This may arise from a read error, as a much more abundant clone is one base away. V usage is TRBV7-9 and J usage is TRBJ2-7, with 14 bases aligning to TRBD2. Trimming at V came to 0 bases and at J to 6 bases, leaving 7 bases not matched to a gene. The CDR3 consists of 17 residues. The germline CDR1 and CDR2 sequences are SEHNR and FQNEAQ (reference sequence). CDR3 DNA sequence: TGTGCCAGCAGCTTAGCCACGACTAGCGGGAGGGCAGGCGAGCAGTACTTC. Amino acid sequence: CASSLATTSGRAGEQYF.

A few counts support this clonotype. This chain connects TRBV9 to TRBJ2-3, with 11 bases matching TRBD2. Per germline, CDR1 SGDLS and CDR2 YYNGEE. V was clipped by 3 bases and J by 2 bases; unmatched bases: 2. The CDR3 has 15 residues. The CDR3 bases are TGTGCCAGCAGCGGGGGACTAGCGGACACAGATACGCAGTATTTT. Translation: CASSGGLADTDTQYF.

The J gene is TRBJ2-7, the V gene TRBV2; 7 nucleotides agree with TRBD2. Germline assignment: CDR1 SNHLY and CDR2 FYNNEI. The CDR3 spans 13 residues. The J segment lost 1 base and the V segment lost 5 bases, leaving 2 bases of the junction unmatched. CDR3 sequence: CASSRTSSYEQYF. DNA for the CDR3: TGTGCCAGCAGTCGGACTAGTTCCTACGAGCAGTACTTC.

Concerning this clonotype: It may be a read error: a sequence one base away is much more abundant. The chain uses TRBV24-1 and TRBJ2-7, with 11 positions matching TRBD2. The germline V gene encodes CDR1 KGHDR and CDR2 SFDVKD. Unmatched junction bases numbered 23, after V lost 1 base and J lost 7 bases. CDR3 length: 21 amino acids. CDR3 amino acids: CATSDFGGGRNSGRVRDEQYF. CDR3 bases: TGTGCCACCAGTGATTTTGGTGGGGGACGGAATAGCGGGAGGGTTCGGGATGAGCAGTACTTC.

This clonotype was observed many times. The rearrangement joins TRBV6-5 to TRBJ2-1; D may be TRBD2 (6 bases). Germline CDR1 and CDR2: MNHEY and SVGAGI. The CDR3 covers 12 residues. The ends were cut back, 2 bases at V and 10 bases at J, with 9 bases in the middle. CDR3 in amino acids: CASSYGRGEQFF. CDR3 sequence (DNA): TGTGCCAGCAGTTACGGGCGGGGAGAGCAGTTCTTC.

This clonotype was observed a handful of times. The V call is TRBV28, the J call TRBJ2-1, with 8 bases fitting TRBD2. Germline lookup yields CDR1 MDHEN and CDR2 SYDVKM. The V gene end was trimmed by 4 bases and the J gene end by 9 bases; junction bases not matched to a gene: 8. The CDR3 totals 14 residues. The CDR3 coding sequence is TGTGCCAGCAGTTCCCTCGGACTAGCTGGTGAGCAGTTCTTC. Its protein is CASSSLGLAGEQFF.

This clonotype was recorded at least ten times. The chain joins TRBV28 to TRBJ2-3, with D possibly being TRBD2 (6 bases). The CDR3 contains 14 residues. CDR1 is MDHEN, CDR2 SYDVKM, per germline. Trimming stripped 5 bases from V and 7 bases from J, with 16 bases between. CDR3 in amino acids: CASSPLAVTYTQYF. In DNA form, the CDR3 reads TGTGCCAGCAGTCCATTAGCGGTTACATATACGCAGTATTTT. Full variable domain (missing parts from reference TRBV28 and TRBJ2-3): DVKVTQSSRYLVKRTGEKVFLECVQDMDHENMFWYRQDPGLGLRLIYFSYDVKMKEKGDIPEGYSVSREKKERFSLILESASTNQTSMYLCASSPLAVTYTQYFGPGTRLTVL.

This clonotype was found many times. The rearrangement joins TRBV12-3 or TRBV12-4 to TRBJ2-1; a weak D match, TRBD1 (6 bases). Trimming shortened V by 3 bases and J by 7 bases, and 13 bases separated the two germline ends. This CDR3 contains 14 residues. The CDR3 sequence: CASSFYRVMNEQFF. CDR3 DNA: TGTGCCAGCAGTTTTTACAGGGTCATGAATGAGCAGTTCTTC.

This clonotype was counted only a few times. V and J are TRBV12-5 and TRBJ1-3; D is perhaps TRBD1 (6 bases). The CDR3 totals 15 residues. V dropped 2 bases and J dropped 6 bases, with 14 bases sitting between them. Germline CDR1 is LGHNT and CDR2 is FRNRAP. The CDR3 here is CASGLRGGFENTIYF. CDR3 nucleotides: TGTGCTAGTGGTTTGAGGGGGGGTTTTGAAAACACCATATATTTT.

This chain's CDR3 is CASRSGRVNEKLFF. The CDR3 region has the DNA TGTGCCAGCAGATCCGGCAGGGTAAATGAAAAACTGTTTTTT. The chain recombines TRBV7-8 with TRBJ1-4; D might be TRBD1 (5 bases). Germline loops: CDR1 SGHVS, CDR2 FQNEAQ. This CDR3 comprises 14 residues. With 6 bases removed from V and 5 bases from J, the gap between germline ends came to 13 bases. The entire variable domain, with the rest obtained from reference TRBV7-8 and TRBJ1-4, is as follows: GAGVSQSPRYKVAKRGQDVALRCDPISGHVSLFWYQQALGQGPEFLTYFQNEAQLDKSGLPSDRFFAERPEGSVSTLKIQRTQQEDSAVYLCASRSGRVNEKLFFGSGTQLSVL.

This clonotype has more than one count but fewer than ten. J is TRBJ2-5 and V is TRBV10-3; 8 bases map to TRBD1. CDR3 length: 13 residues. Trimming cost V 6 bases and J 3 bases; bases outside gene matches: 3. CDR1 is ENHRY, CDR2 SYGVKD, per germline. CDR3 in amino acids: CAISPDREETQYF. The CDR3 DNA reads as TGTGCCATCAGCCCGGACAGGGAAGAGACCCAGTACTTC.

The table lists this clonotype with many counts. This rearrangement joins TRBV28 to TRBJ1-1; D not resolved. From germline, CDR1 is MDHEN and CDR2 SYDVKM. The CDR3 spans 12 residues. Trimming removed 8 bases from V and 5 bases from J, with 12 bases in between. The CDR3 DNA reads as TGTGCCAGCGGCGCGGCCCAGACTGAAGCTTTCTTT. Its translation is CASGAAQTEAFF.

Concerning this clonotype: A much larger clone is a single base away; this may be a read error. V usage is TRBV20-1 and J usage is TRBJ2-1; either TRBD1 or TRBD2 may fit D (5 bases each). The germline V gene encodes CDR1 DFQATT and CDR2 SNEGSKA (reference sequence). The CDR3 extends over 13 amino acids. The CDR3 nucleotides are TGCAGTGATAAGGGGACCTCCTACAGTGAGCAGTTCTTC. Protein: CSDKGTSYSEQFF.

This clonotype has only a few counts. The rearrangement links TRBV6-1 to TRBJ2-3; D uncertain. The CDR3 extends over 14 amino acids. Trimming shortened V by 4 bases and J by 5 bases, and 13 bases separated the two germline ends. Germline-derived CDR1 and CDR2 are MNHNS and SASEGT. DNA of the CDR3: TGTGCCAGCAGTGGACGGACCCCCCTAGATACGCAGTATTTT. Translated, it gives CASSGRTPLDTQYF.

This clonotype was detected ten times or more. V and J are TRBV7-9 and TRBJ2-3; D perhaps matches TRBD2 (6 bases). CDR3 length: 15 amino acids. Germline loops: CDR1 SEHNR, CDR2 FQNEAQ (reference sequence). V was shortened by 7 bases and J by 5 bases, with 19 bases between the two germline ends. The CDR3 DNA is TGTGCCAGCAAGAGTCTAAGAGTGGGGGGAGATACGCAGTATTTT. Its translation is CASKSLRVGGDTQYF. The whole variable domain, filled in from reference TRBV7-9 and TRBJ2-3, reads DTGVSQNPRHKITKRGQNVTFRCDPISEHNRLYWYRQTLGQGPEFLTYFQNEAQLEKSRLLSDRFSAERPKGSFSTLEIQRTEQGDSAMYLCASKSLRVGGDTQYFGPGTRLTVL.

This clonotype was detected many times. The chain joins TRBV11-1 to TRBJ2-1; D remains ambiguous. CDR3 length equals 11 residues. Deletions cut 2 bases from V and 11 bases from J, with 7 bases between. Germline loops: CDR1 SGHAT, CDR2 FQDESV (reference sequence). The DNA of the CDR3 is TGTGCCAGCAGCTTAAGAGAGAAGCAGTTCTTC. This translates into CASSLREKQFF.

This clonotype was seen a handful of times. The CDR3: CATSDLPGQPGVAECYEQYF. The CDR3 DNA sequence: TGTGCCACCAGTGATTTACCCGGCCAGCCCGGGGTAGCGGAGTGCTACGAGCAGTACTTC. The chain combines TRBV24-1 with TRBJ2-7, with D maybe TRBD2 (6 bases). V lost 1 base, J lost 3 bases, and 27 bases lay in between. The CDR3 loop spans 20 amino acids. The germline V gene has CDR1 KGHDR and CDR2 SFDVKD.

CDR3 amino acids: CASSLTHLAGVITGELFF. CDR3 sequence (DNA): TGTGCCAGCAGCTTAACCCATTTAGCGGGAGTAATCACCGGGGAGCTGTTTTTT. The gene calls are TRBV11-3 and TRBJ2-2; 9 bases are a match to TRBD2. Germline CDR1 and CDR2: SGHNT and YENEEA. CDR3 length equals 18 residues. The junction had 11 bases not matched to a gene; V was cut back by 2 bases and J by 4 bases. Full variable domain (rest looked up from reference TRBV11-3 and TRBJ2-2): EAGVVQSPRYKIIEKKQPVAFWCNPISGHNTLYWYLQNLGQGPELLIRYENEEAVDDSQLPKDRFSAERLKGVDSTLKIQPAELGDSAVYLCASSLTHLAGVITGELFFGEGSRLTVL.

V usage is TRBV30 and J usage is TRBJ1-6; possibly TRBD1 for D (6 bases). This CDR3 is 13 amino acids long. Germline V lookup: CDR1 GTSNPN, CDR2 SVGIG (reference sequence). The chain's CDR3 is CAYRVWGNSPLHF. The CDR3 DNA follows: TGTGCTTACAGGGTTTGGGGTAATTCACCCCTCCACTTT.